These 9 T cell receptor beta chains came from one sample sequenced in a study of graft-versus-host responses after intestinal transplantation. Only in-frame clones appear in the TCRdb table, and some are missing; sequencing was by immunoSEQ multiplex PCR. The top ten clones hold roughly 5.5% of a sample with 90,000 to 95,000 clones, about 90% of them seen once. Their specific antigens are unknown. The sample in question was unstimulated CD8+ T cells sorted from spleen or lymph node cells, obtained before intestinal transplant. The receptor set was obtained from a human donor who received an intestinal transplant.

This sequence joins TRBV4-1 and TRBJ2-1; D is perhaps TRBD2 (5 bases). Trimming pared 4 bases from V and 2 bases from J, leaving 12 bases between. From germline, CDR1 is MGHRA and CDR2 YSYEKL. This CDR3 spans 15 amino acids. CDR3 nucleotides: TGCGCCAGCAGCCGGAGTGAGGGAACCTACAATGAGCAGTTCTTC. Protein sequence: CASSRSEGTYNEQFF.

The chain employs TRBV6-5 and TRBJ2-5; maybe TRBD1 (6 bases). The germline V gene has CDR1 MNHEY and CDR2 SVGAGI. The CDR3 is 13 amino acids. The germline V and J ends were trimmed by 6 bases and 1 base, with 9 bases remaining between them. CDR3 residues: CASSNRAQETQYF. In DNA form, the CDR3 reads TGTGCCAGCAGCAACAGGGCCCAAGAGACCCAGTACTTC.

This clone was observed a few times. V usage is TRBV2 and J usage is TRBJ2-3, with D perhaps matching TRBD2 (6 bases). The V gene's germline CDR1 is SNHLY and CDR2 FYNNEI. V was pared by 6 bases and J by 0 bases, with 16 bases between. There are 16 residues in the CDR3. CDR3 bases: TGTGCCAGCAGAGACCACGGGGACTTTAGCACAGATACGCAGTATTTT. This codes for CASRDHGDFSTDTQYF.

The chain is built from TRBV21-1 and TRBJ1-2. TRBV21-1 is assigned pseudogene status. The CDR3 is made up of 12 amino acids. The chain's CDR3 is CASSKWDFPYTF. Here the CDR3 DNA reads TGTGCCAGCAGCAAATGGGACTTCCCCTACACCTTC.

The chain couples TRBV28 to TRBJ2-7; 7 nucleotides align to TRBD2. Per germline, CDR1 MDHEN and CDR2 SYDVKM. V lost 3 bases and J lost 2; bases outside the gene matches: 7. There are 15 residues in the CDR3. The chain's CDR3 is CASSFGAGRPYEQYF. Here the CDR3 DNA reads TGTGCCAGCAGTTTTGGAGCGGGAAGACCCTACGAGCAGTACTTC.

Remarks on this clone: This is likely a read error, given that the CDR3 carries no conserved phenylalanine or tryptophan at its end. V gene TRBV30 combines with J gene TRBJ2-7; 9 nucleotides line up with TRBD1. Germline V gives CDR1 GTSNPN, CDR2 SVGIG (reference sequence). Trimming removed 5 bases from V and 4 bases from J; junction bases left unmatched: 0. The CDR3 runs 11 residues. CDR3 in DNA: TGTGCCTGGGGACAGGGGTACGAGCAGTACCTC. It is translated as CAWGQGYEQYL.

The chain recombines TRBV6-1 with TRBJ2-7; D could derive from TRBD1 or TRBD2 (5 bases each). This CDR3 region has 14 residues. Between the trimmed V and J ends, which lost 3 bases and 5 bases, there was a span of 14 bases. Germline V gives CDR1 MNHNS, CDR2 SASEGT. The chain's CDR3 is CASSEGVGVDEQYF. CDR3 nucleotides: TGTGCCAGCAGTGAGGGGGTAGGGGTAGACGAGCAGTACTTC.

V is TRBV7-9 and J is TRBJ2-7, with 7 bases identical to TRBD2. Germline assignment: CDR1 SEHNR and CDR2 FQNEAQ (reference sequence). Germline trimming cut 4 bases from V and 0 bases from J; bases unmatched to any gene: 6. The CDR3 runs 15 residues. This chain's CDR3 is CASSSYSGTSYEQYF. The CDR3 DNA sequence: TGTGCCAGCAGCTCCTACAGCGGGACCTCCTACGAGCAGTACTTC. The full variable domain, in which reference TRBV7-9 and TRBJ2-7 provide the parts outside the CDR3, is DTGVSQNPRHKITKRGQNVTFRCDPISEHNRLYWYRQTLGQGPEFLTYFQNEAQLEKSRLLSDRFSAERPKGSFSTLEIQRTEQGDSAMYLCASSSYSGTSYEQYFGPGTRLTVT.

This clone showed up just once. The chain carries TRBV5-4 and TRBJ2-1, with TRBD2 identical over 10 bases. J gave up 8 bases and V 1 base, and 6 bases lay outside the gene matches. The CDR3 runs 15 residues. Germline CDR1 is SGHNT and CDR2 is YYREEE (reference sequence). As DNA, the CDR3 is TGTGCCAGCAGCTTGATCCTAGCGGGAGTGGATGAGCAGTTCTTC. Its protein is CASSLILAGVDEQFF.